This T cell receptor beta chain was obtained from a study of blood T cell repertoires in COVID-19. This CDR3 comprises 14 residues. Per germline, CDR1 LNHDA and CDR2 SQIVND (reference sequence). Trimming at V came to 5 bases and at J to 5 bases, leaving 6 bases not matched to a gene. Per the original methods: Amplified reference gene primers provided the basis for estimating nucleated cell counts. Assay: immunoSEQ multiplex PCR; the TCRdb copy retains only in-frame clones and omits some. D and trimming were read from the DNA, whereas the V and J calls and clone size are those reported in that table. This table has 130,000 to 150,000 clones, roughly nine tenths appearing once.

The chain couples TRBV19 to TRBJ2-5; 9 bases are a match to TRBD1. The clonotype originates from a human donor in a cohort sampled during active COVID-19. Sequenced sample: peripheral blood. For the CDR3, the DNA is TGTGCCAGTAGTTCGCGACAGGGGGATGAGACCCAGTACTTC. Its protein is CASSSRQGDETQYF.